This is a list of T cell receptor beta chains from one sample in a study of T cell repertoires in cytomegalovirus infection. TCRdb used MiXCR to reprocess the reads, holding one entry per CDR3 protein. The sample has more than 400,000 distinct CDR3 sequences, 26% seen once. Material: PBMCs. Receptors originate from a human donor in good health (CMV status not recorded). Some clones in this sample may be carry-over from other donors' samples. Both conserved end residues are part of each CDR3. Each record gives: J gene, D gene, clone size, V gene, CDR3 DNA, CDR3 protein. The D gene is left open where the match is weak. Some rows mark clone size as missing; the rest say once, few, many or name a class of expanded clone.

TRBJ2-2 TRBD2 once TRBV5-1 TGCGCCAGCAGCTACAACCGATTAGCGGGAGGCACCGGGGAGCTGTTTTTT CASSYNRLAGGTGELFF
TRBJ2-1 - - TRBV11-3 TGTGCCAGCAGCTTAGATCTAAAGGATGAGCAGTTCTTC CASSLDLKDEQFF
TRBJ2-3 - few TRBV11-2 TGTGCCAGCAGCTTAGTGGGACGAGCGGCCAGCACAGATACGCAGTATTTT CASSLVGRAASTDTQYF
TRBJ2-1 - many TRBV7-9 TGTGCCAGCACTCCCAGTGGTGGGGGCAATGAGCAGTTCTTC CASTPSGGGNEQFF
TRBJ2-3 - - TRBV7-9 TGTGCCAGCAGCTCCGCCAGGCCTAGCACAGATACGCAGTATTTT CASSSARPSTDTQYF
TRBJ2-7 - many TRBV7-2 TGTGCCAGCAGCCCGTGGACGGACGAGCAGTACTTC CASSPWTDEQYF
TRBJ2-1 TRBD1 many TRBV11-1 TGTGCCAGCAGCTTGACCTACAGGGGGTCCTACAATGAGCAGTTCTTC CASSLTYRGSYNEQFF
TRBJ2-1 TRBD2 few TRBV20-1 TGCAGTGCTAGGGAACTAGCGGGAGAATACAATGAGCAGTTCTTC CSARELAGEYNEQFF
TRBJ2-7 - - TRBV12-3/TRBV12-4 TGTGCCAGCAGTTTGATACCTCGCGGCGGGATCTACGAGCAGTACTTC CASSLIPRGGIYEQYF
TRBJ2-3 - few TRBV6-2/TRBV6-3 TGTGCCAGCAGCTCCGATGCAGGCCGACGCACAGATACGCAGTATTTT CASSSDAGRRTDTQYF
TRBJ2-5 TRBD2 few TRBV7-2 TGTGCCAGCAGCCTGGCCAGCGGGAGGGCGGAGACCCAGTACTTC CASSLASGRAETQYF
TRBJ1-6 - - TRBV4-1 TGCGCCAGCAGCCACCCCGGGGGACGTCAAACCGATTCACCCCTCCACTTT CASSHPGGRQTDSPLHF
TRBJ1-4 - few TRBV7-6 TGTGCCAGCAGCCGAAGGGAAGTGCCCCAGCAGGCTAATGAAAAACTGTTTTTT CASSRREVPQQANEKLFF
TRBJ2-1 - few TRBV20-1 TGCAGTGCTAGAGATTTGCTAGCCTCCGATGAGCAGTTCTTC CSARDLLASDEQFF
TRBJ2-3 TRBD2 many TRBV6-4 TGTGCCAGCAGTAAGTTAGCGGGAGACACAGATACGCAGTATTTT CASSKLAGDTDTQYF
TRBJ2-5 TRBD2 - TRBV11-3 TGTGCCAGCAGCTCTAAGCGGGGTGGGGAGACCCAGTACTTC CASSSKRGGETQYF
TRBJ2-1 - - TRBV19 TGTGCCAGTAGTATATATCGGACCGACAATGAGCAGTTCTTC CASSIYRTDNEQFF
TRBJ2-1 - - TRBV10-2 TGCGCCAGCGGGGCAGAGCCGGGCTCCTACAATGAGCAGTTCTTC CASGAEPGSYNEQFF
TRBJ1-5 - - TRBV27 TGTGCCAGCAGTTTACTCGGGGGCCATCAGCCCCAGCATTTT CASSLLGGHQPQHF
TRBJ2-1 - many TRBV7-2 TGTGCCAGCAGCTTAATGAGAGGGGAGCAGTTCTTC CASSLMRGEQFF
TRBJ1-5 TRBD1 - TRBV2 TGTGCCAGCAGTAGGGACAGGGGACGTGGCAATCAGCCCCAGCATTTT CASSRDRGRGNQPQHF
TRBJ1-4 - many TRBV7-9 TGTGCCAGCAGCTTCCCCGGGGGGACTACCTCCCTGTTTTTT CASSFPGGTTSLFF
TRBJ2-3 TRBD2 few TRBV11-3 TGTGCCAGCAGCTCGGGACTAGCGGAAGATTGGGGCACAGATACGCAGTATTTT CASSSGLAEDWGTDTQYF
TRBJ2-1 TRBD2 few TRBV29-1 TGCAGCGTTGATAAGACTAGCGGGAGTCTTAATGAGCAGTTCTTC CSVDKTSGSLNEQFF
TRBJ2-3 TRBD1 - TRBV7-3 TGTGCCAGCAGCCTTAACGGACAGGGTACCGCAGATACGCAGTATTTT CASSLNGQGTADTQYF
TRBJ2-5 - - TRBV7-2 TGTGCCAGCAGCATTAACAGGCAAGAGACCCAGTACTTC CASSINRQETQYF
TRBJ1-2 - few TRBV7-2 TGTGCCAGCAGCTTAGCGGGGGGGGGCTCTGGCTACACCTTC CASSLAGGGSGYTF
TRBJ2-1 TRBD2 - TRBV7-9 TGTGCCAGCAGGAAACCCAAGGGACCGGGACTAGCTCTAACTGAGCAGTTCTTC CASRKPKGPGLALTEQFF
TRBJ1-2 - few TRBV19 TGTGCCAGTAGTACACGACAGGAGCATGGCTACACCTTC CASSTRQEHGYTF
TRBJ1-2 - - TRBV4-3 TGCGCCAGCAGCCAAGTGGGACCCGGCCTGGAGATCTATGGCTACACCTTC CASSQVGPGLEIYGYTF
TRBJ1-1 - - TRBV29-1 TGCAGCGTTGAAGGCCAGGGATCTGAAGCTTTCTTT CSVEGQGSEAFF
TRBJ2-5 - - TRBV19 TGTGCCAGTAGTATGACGGGAGTAGAGACCCAGTACTTC CASSMTGVETQYF
TRBJ2-5 TRBD2 - TRBV7-9 TGTGCCAGCAGCTTAGCGATATCTAGCGGGACCAAAGAGACCCAGTACTTC CASSLAISSGTKETQYF
TRBJ2-1 - many TRBV6-1 TGTGCCAGCGGGCGATACTCACAAGGGGGTGAGCAGTTCTTC CASGRYSQGGEQFF
TRBJ1-1 TRBD1 - TRBV6-6 TGTGCCACCACACAGGGGTTCACTGAAGCTTTCTTT CATTQGFTEAFF
TRBJ2-1 TRBD1 - TRBV11-2 TGTGCCAGCAGTTCCTTACAGGGGCGGACCGGGGAGCAGTTCTTC CASSSLQGRTGEQFF
TRBJ1-2 - - TRBV27 TGTGCCAGCAGTTCCCGGCGGGGAGGCTACACCTTC CASSSRRGGYTF
TRBJ1-4 - - TRBV11-2 TGTGCCAGCAGCTTAATGACAGGAGTAAGGGAAAAACTGTTTTTT CASSLMTGVREKLFF
TRBJ2-3 - - TRBV4-3 TGCGCCAGCAGCCAAGACTCCGGCGGGTTGAATACGCAGTATTTT CASSQDSGGLNTQYF
TRBJ1-1 - few TRBV20-1 TGCAGTGCAACCGGTTTTGGGGCACAGAACACTGAAGCTTTCTTT CSATGFGAQNTEAFF
TRBJ2-1 TRBD2 - TRBV18 TGTGCCAGCTCACCACAGGGACTAGCGGGAGGGAATGAGCAGTTCTTC CASSPQGLAGGNEQFF
TRBJ1-1 TRBD1 few TRBV5-4 TGTGCCAGCATTGGGACAGGCCTGGCCGACACTGAAGCTTTCTTT CASIGTGLADTEAFF
TRBJ1-3 - - TRBV23-1 TGCGCCAGCAGTCAAGGTCCCTCTGGAAACACCATATATTTT CASSQGPSGNTIYF
TRBJ2-2 TRBD2 - TRBV10-3 TGTGCCATCAGACGTAGGACCGGGACTAGCATACTGTTTTTT CAIRRRTGTSILFF
TRBJ2-3 - - TRBV11-3 TGTGCCAGCAGCTTAGATCGTAGGCTAGATACGCAGTATTTT CASSLDRRLDTQYF
TRBJ1-5 TRBD1 - TRBV19 TGTGCCAGTGGGGGACAGAATAGCAATCAGCCCCAGCATTTT CASGGQNSNQPQHF
TRBJ1-1 - few TRBV7-4 TGTGCCAGCAGCTCGAACCCCAGTGAGAACACTGAAGCTTTCTTT CASSSNPSENTEAFF
TRBJ1-2 - few TRBV6-1 TGTGCCAGCAGCCCATTTCCGGGGCCCTATGGCTACACCTTC CASSPFPGPYGYTF
TRBJ2-1 TRBD2 few TRBV5-4 TGTGCCAGCAGGTCCGGGACTAGCGGGACCATCGGGCAGTTCTTC CASRSGTSGTIGQFF
TRBJ2-1 - - TRBV12-5 TGTGCTAGTGGTTTGGTACTGGGGGCGGGAGTGGGAGAGCAGTTCTTC CASGLVLGAGVGEQFF
TRBJ2-2 TRBD2 few TRBV12-3/TRBV12-4 TGTGCCAGCAGCCGACTAGCGGGAGGATTTAACACCGGGGAGCTGTTTTTT CASSRLAGGFNTGELFF
TRBJ2-1 TRBD2 - TRBV6-6 TGTGCCAGCAGTTACTCTCGGGGTAGCGGGAATGAGCAGTTCTTC CASSYSRGSGNEQFF
TRBJ2-7 - few TRBV28 TGTGCCAGCAGCCGGATGGGGGGAGGCCCCTACGAGCAGTACTTC CASSRMGGGPYEQYF
TRBJ2-4 - many TRBV4-3 TGCGCCAGCAGCCCGGGTGGCGGAGCCAAAAACATTCAGTACTTC CASSPGGGAKNIQYF
TRBJ1-5 - - TRBV4-3 TGCGCCAGCAGCCAAGATCTCTGGGGTAGCCAGCCCCAGCATTTT CASSQDLWGSQPQHF
TRBJ2-2 - - TRBV6-8 TGTGCCAGCAGTACGTGGGGGATGACCGGGGAGCTGTTTTTT CASSTWGMTGELFF
TRBJ1-3 - few TRBV19 TGTGCCAGTAGTATAGATCCGACAGCGGGAAACACCATATATTTT CASSIDPTAGNTIYF
TRBJ2-3 - few TRBV10-2 TGCGCCAGCAAAGGACGGGGCACAGATACGCAGTATTTT CASKGRGTDTQYF
TRBJ2-1 TRBD2 - TRBV30 TGTGCCTGGTACTCGGGACTACCTAACAATGAGCAGTTCTTC CAWYSGLPNNEQFF
TRBJ2-2 - - TRBV7-6 TGTGCCAGCAGCGATAGCGGTGTCACCGGGGAGCTGTTTTTT CASSDSGVTGELFF